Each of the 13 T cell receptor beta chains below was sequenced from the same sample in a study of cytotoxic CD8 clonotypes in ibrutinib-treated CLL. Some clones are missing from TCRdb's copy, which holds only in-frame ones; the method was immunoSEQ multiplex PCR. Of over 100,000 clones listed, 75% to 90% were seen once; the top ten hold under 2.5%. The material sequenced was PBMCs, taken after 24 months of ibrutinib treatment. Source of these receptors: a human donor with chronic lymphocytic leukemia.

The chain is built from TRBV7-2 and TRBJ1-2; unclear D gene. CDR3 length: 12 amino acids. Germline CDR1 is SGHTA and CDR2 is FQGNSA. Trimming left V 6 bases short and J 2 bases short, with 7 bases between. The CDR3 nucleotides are TGTGCCAGCAGTCGGAAGAACTATGGCTACACCTTC. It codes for CASSRKNYGYTF.

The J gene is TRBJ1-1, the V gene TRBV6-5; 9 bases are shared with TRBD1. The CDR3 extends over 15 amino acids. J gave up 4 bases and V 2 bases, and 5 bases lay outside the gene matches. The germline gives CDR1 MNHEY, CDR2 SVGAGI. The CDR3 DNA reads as TGTGCCAGCAGTTACCAGACAGGGGGGGTCACTGAAGCTTTCTTT. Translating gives CASSYQTGGVTEAFF.

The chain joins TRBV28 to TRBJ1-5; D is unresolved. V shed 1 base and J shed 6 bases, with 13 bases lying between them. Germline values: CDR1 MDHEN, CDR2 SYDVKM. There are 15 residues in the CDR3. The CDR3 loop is CASSLSGLRGQPQHF. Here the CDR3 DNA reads TGTGCCAGCAGTTTATCCGGGTTGCGGGGTCAGCCCCAGCATTTT.

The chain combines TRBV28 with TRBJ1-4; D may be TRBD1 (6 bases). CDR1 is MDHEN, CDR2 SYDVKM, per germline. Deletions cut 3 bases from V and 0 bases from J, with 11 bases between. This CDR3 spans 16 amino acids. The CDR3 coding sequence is TGTGCCAGCAGTTTTGGGGCAGGGGCAACTAATGAAAAACTGTTTTTT. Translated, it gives CASSFGAGATNEKLFF.

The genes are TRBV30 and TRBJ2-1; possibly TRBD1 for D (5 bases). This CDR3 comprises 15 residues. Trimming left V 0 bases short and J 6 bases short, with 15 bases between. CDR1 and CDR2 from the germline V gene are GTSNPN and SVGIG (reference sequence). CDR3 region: CAWSVGVLKPNEQFF. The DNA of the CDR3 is TGTGCCTGGAGTGTAGGGGTCCTTAAACCCAATGAGCAGTTCTTC.

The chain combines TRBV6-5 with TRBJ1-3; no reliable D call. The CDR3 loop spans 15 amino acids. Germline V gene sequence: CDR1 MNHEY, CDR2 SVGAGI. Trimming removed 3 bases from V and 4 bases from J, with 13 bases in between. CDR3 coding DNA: TGTGCCAGCAGTTATTCGGCGGGCCTCGGAAACACCATATATTTT. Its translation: CASSYSAGLGNTIYF.

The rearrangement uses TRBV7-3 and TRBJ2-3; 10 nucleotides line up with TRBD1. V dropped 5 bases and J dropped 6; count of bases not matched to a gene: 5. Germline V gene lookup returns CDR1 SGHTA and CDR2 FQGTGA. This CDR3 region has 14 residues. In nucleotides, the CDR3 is TGTGCCAGCAGCGCAAGACAGGGGGCCGATACGCAGTATTTT. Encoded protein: CASSARQGADTQYF.

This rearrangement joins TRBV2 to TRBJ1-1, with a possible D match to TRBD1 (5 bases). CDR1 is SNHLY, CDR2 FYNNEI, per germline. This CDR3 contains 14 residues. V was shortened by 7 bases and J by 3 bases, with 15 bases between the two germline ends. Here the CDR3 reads CASNVRGIHTEAFF. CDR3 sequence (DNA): TGTGCCAGCAACGTACGGGGGATTCACACTGAAGCTTTCTTT.

As DNA, the CDR3 is TGTGCCAGCAGGAACAGTTACGAGCAGTACTTC. It specifies CASRNSYEQYF. V and J are TRBV6-5 and TRBJ2-7; no definite D call. Germline-derived CDR1 and CDR2 are MNHEY and SVGAGI. V was trimmed by 6 bases and J by 4 bases, leaving 7 bases between them. The CDR3 has 11 residues.

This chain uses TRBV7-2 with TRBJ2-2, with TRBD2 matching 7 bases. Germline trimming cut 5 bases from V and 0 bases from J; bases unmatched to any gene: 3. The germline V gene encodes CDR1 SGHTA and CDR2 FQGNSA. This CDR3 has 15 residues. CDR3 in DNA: TGTGCCAGCAGCCCTAGCGGCACGAACACCGGGGAGCTGTTTTTT. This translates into CASSPSGTNTGELFF.

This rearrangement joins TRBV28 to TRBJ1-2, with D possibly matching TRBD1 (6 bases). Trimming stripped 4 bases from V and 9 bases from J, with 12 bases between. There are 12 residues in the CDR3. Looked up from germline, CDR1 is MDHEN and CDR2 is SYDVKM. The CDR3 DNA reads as TGTGCCAGCAGTTCACAGGGTGTTAGCTACACCTTC. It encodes CASSSQGVSYTF.

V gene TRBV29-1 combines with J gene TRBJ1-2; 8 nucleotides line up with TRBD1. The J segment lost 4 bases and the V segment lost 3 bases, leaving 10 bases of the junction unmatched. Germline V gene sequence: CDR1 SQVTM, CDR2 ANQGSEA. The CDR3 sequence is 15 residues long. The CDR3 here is CSVEDRDRHFYGYTF. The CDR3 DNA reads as TGCAGCGTTGAGGACCGGGACAGGCACTTCTATGGCTACACCTTC. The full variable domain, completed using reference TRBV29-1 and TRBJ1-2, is SAVISQKPSRDICQRGTSLTIQCQVDSQVTMMFWYRQQPGQSLTLIATANQGSEATYESGFVIDKFPISRPNLTFSTLTVSNMSPEDSSIYLCSVEDRDRHFYGYTFGSGTRLTVV.

DNA for the CDR3: TGTGCCAGCAGCTTTCAGGGCGGGGGACTGAATCAGCCCCAGCATTTT. It specifies CASSFQGGGLNQPQHF. The chain employs TRBV28 and TRBJ1-5, with D possibly being TRBD1 (5 bases). CDR1 is MDHEN and CDR2 is SYDVKM in the germline V gene. The CDR3 totals 16 residues. The V end was cut by 6 bases, the J end by 4 bases, with 19 bases between.